This T cell receptor (beta chain) was captured by sequencing in a study of blood T cells in healthy people across ages. Study results and limitations: Diversity figures derived from one million T cells were judged to underestimate the true value. Fewer expanded clones and more diversity marked long-lived versus aged donors.

Then a second PCR, running roughly 7 to 11 cycles, was carried out with a sample-barcoded 5' primer and a J-beta primer mix. Each CDR3 protein is one row after TCRdb ran MiXCR on the 5' RACE reads. The sample contains approximately 850,000 distinct CDR3 sequences, around 43% of which appear only once. Note on this clonotype: Its antigen is not known.

This CDR3 is built from 14 residues. Germline values: CDR1 DFQATT, CDR2 SNEGSKA (reference sequence). The material sequenced was blood. This sequence originates from a man in his sixties in good health. The V gene is TRBV20-1, the J gene TRBJ2-4; tentative D call: TRBD2 (6 bases). The closer fit of TRBJ2-5 to the DNA end suggests the J call may be wrong. CDR3 DNA sequence: TGCAGTGCTAGAGCACTAGCTCTATCAGAGACCCAGTACTTC. Protein product: CSARALALSETQYF.